This T cell receptor (beta chain) was captured in a study of technical replicates of blood from a handful of donors. Here immunoSEQ multiplex PCR was the method, and the copy in TCRdb shows in-frame clones only, minus some. The sample records around 62,000 clones, 95% to 98% being singletons. This CDR3 is 17 amino acids long. Germline V lookup: CDR1 SGDLS, CDR2 YYNGEE. Deletions cut 4 bases from V and 2 bases from J, with 16 bases between. The source material was T cells isolated from PBMCs. This clonotype was sampled from a human donor in good health. V is TRBV9 and J is TRBJ2-6, with D perhaps TRBD1 (5 bases). CDR3 loop: CASSLSTETTGANVLTF. DNA for the CDR3: TGTGCCAGCAGCTTGTCGACAGAAACTACTGGGGCCAACGTCCTGACTTTC.